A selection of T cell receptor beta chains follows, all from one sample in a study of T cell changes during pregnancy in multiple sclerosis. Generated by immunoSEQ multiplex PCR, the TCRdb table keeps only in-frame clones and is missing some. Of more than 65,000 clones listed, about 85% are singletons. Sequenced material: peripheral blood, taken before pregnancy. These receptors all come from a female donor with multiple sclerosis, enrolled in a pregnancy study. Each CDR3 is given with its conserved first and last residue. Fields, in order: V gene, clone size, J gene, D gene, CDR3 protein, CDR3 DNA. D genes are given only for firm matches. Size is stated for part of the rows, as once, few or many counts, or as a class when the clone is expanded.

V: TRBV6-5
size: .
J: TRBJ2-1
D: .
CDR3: CASSETGGNEQFF
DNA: TGTGCCAGCAGTGAGACAGGTGGCAATGAGCAGTTCTTC

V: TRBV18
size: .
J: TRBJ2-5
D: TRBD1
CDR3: CASSPRQGGLETQYF
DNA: TGTGCCAGCTCACCACGACAGGGGGGTTTGGAGACCCAGTACTTC

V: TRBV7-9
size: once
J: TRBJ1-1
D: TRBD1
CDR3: CASSPRTGGGTEAFF
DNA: TGTGCCAGCAGCCCGAGGACAGGGGGGGGAACTGAAGCTTTCTTT

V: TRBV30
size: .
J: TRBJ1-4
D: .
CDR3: CAWSVQNEKLFF
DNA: TGTGCCTGGAGTGTACAGAATGAAAAACTGTTTTTT

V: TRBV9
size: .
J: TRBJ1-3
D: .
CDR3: CASSVGPSGNTIYF
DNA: TGTGCCAGCAGCGTAGGGCCCTCTGGAAACACCATATATTTT

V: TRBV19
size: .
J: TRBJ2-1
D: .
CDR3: CASSDGLYNEQFF
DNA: TGTGCCAGTAGTGACGGACTATACAATGAGCAGTTCTTC

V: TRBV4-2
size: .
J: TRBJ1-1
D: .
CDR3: CASSQDRQDNTEAFF
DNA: TGTGCCAGCAGCCAAGATCGTCAGGATAACACTGAAGCTTTCTTT

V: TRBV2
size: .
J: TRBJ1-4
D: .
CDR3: CASSGRGVHEKLFF
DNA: TGTGCCAGCAGTGGTCGGGGGGTACATGAAAAACTGTTTTTT

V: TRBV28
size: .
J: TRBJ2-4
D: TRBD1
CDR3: CASTQGADRGRAKNIQYF
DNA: TGTGCCAGCACCCAAGGAGCGGACAGGGGCCGAGCCAAAAACATTCAGTACTTC

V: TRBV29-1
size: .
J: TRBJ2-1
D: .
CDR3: CSVLPETYNEQFF
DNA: TGCAGCGTTCTGCCAGAAACCTACAATGAGCAGTTCTTC

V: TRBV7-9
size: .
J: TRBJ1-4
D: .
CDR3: CASSLAWTDEKLFF
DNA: TGTGCCAGCAGCTTAGCCTGGACAGACGAAAAACTGTTTTTT

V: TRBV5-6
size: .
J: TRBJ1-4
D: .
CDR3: CASSFRPQQPGEKLFF
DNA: TGTGCCAGCAGCTTTCGACCCCAGCAGCCGGGTGAAAAACTGTTTTTT

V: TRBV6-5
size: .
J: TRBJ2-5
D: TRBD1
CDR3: CASSNSYDRARETQYF
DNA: TGTGCCAGCAGTAACTCCTACGACAGGGCGAGAGAGACCCAGTACTTC

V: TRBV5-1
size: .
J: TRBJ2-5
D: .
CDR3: CASSLDRPGETQYF
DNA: TGCGCCAGCAGCTTGGACAGGCCGGGAGAGACCCAGTACTTC

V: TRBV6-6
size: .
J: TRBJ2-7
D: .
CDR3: CASSYGGAGSYEQYF
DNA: TGTGCCAGCAGTTACGGGGGGGCCGGGAGCTACGAGCAGTACTTC

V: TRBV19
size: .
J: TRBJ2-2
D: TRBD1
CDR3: CASGRTGPIAGELFF
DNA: TGTGCCAGTGGCCGGACAGGGCCGATCGCCGGGGAGCTGTTTTTT

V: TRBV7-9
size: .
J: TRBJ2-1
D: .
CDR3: CASSSTGYNEQFF
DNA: TGTGCCAGCAGCTCGACAGGATACAATGAGCAGTTCTTC

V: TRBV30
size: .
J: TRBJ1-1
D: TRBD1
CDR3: CAADRGGNTEAFF
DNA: TGTGCCGCCGACAGGGGCGGGAACACTGAAGCTTTCTTT

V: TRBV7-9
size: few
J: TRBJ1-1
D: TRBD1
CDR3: CASTGQGAMNTEAFF
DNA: TGTGCCAGCACAGGACAGGGGGCAATGAACACTGAAGCTTTCTTT

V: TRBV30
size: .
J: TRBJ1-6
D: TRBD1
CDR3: CACWYNTGVVAPLHF
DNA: TGTGCCTGCTGGTATAATACAGGGGTGGTGGCACCCCTCCACTTT

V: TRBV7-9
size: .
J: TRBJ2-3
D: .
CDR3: CASSVGGLTDTQYF
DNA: TGTGCCAGCAGCGTCGGCGGGTTGACAGATACGCAGTATTTT

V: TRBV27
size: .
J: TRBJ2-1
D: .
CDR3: CASSFSVHEQFF
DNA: TGTGCCAGCAGTTTCAGCGTTCATGAGCAGTTCTTC

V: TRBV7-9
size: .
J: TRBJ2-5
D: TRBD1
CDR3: CASSSPLRTGALQETQYF
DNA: TGTGCCAGCAGCTCCCCCCTCCGGACAGGGGCCCTACAAGAGACCCAGTACTTC

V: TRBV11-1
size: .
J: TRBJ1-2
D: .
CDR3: CASSLETGINYGYTF
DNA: TGTGCCAGCAGCTTAGAAACAGGAATCAACTATGGCTACACCTTC

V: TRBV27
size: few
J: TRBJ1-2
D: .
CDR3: CASSSLRVGYGYTF
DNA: TGTGCCAGCAGTTCGCTCAGGGTGGGCTATGGCTACACCTTC

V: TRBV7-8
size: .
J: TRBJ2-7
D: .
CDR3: CASSFFAGSYEQYF
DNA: TGTGCCAGCAGCTTTTTCGCGGGGTCCTACGAGCAGTACTTC

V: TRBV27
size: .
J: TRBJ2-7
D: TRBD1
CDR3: CASSHIDRVVYEQYF
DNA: TGTGCCAGCAGCCATATCGACAGGGTAGTCTACGAGCAGTACTTC

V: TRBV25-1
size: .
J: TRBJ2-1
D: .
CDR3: CASSKPAGSYNEQFF
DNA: TGTGCCAGCAGTAAACCGGCAGGGTCCTACAATGAGCAGTTCTTC

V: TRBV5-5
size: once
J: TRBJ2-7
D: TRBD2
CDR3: CASSLGLASYEQYF
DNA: TGTGCCAGCAGCTTGGGACTAGCGAGTTACGAGCAGTACTTC

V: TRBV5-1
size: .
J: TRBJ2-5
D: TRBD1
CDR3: CASSWTGTVQETQYF
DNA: TGCGCCAGCAGCTGGACCGGGACAGTCCAAGAGACCCAGTACTTC

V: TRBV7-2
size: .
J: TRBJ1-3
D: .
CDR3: CASSPLSQAGNTIYF
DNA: TGTGCCAGCAGCCCCCTCAGCCAGGCTGGAAACACCATATATTTT

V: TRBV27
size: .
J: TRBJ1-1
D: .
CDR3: CASTHLMYPGEFNTEAFF
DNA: TGTGCCAGCACCCACCTCATGTACCCGGGGGAATTCAACACTGAAGCTTTCTTT

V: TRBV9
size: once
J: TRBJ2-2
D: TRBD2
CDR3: CASSRTSGGPSGELFF
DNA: TGTGCCAGCAGCCGCACTAGCGGGGGGCCTTCCGGGGAGCTGTTTTTT

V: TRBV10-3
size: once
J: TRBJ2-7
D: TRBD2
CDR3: CAAKTSGENEQYF
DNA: TGTGCCGCTAAGACTAGCGGGGAGAACGAGCAGTACTTC

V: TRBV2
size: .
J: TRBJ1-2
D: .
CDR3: CASRREDYGYTF
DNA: TGTGCCAGCAGAAGGGAGGACTATGGCTACACCTTC

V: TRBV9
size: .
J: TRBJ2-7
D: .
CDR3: CASSVAGETYEQYF
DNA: TGTGCCAGCAGCGTAGCGGGAGAGACCTACGAGCAGTACTTC

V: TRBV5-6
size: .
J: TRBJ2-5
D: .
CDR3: CASSLLGAETQYF
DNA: TGTGCCAGCAGCTTGCTCGGAGCGGAGACCCAGTACTTC

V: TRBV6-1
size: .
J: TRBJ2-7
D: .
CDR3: CASSEASSSFYEQYF
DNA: TGTGCCAGCAGTGAAGCATCTTCCAGTTTTTACGAGCAGTACTTC

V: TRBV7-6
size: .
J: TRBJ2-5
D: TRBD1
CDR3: CASSFQTGGGGETQYF
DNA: TGTGCCAGCAGCTTTCAAACAGGGGGCGGGGGAGAGACCCAGTACTTC

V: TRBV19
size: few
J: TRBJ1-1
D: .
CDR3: CASSIERGTSEAFF
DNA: TGTGCCAGTAGTATTGAAAGGGGTACTTCTGAAGCTTTCTTT

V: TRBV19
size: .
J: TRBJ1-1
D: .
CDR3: CASSASENPGTEAFF
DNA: TGTGCCAGTAGTGCGTCCGAAAACCCGGGTACTGAAGCTTTCTTT

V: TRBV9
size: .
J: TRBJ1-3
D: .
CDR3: CASSVGGAGNTIYF
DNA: TGTGCCAGCAGCGTAGGGGGGGCTGGAAACACCATATATTTT